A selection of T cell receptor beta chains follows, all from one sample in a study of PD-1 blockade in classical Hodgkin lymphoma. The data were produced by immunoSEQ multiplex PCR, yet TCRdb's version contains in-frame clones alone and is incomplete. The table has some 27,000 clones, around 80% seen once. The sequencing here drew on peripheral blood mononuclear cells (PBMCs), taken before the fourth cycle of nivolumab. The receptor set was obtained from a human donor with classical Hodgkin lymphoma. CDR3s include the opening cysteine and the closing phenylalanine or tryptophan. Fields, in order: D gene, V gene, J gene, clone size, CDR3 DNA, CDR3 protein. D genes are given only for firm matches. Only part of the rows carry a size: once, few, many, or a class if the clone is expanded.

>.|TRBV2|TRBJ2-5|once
TGTGCCAGTACCGGGACGAAAATTACCCAGTACTTC
CASTGTKITQYF
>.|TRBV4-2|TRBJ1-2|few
TGTGCCAGCAGCCAAGATTTTGGGACAACCGTCGTTGGCTACACCTTC
CASSQDFGTTVVGYTF
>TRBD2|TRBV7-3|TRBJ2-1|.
TGTGCCAGCAGCGGACTAGGGGCAACGGGCAATGAGCAGTTCTTC
CASSGLGATGNEQFF
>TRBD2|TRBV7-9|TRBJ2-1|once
TGTGCCAGCAGCTCCCCAACTAGCGGGAGGTGGAATGAGCAGTTCTTC
CASSSPTSGRWNEQFF
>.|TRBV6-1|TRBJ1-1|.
TGTGCCAGCAGACTGTTCAGTGAAGCTTTCTTT
CASRLFSEAFF
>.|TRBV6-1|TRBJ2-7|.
TGTGCCAGCAGTGAAGTACGGAGTTCCTACGAGCAGTACTTC
CASSEVRSSYEQYF
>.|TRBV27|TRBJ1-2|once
TGTGCCAGCAGTCCTCAGCGCTCTACTAACTATGGCTACACCTTT
CASSPQRSTNYGYTF
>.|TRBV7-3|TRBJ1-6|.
TGTGCCAGCAGTCGAGACTTTAATTCACCCCTCCACTTT
CASSRDFNSPLHF
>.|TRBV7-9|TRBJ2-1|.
TGTGCCAGCAGCTTAAGCGGACGTAGCTCCTACAATGAGCAGTTCTTC
CASSLSGRSSYNEQFF
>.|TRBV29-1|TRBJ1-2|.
TGCAGCGTTGAATGGGGGTTTGGCTACACCTTC
CSVEWGFGYTF
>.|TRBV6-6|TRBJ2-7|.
TGTGCCAGCAGTTACTCTGCTAGCTCCTACGAGCAGTACTTC
CASSYSASSYEQYF
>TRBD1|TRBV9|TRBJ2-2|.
TGTGCCAGCAGCCACAGGGGCACCGGGGAGCTGTTTTTT
CASSHRGTGELFF
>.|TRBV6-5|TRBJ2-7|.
TGTGCCAGTAGTTACGAACCAGGTAGCTACGAGCAGTACTTC
CASSYEPGSYEQYF
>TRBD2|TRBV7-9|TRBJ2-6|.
TGTGCCAGCAGCTCGACTAGCGCCCTCTCTGGGGCCAACGTCCTGACTTTC
CASSSTSALSGANVLTF
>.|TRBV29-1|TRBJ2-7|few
TGCAGCGTTATGACAACCTCGAGCTCCTACGAGCAGTACTTC
CSVMTTSSSYEQYF
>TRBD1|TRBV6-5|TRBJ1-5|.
TGTGCCAGCAGCCTCGAGGGACAGGGGAATCAGCCCCAGCATTTT
CASSLEGQGNQPQHF
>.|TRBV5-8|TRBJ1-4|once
TGTGCCAGCAGCTCCGGGGGAACAACTAATGAAAAACTGTTTTTT
CASSSGGTTNEKLFF
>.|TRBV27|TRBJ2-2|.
TGTGCCAGCAGTCATTACACCGGGGAGCTGTTTTTT
CASSHYTGELFF
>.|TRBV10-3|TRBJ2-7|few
TGTGCCATCAGTCAGAACCACGAGCAGTACTTC
CAISQNHEQYF
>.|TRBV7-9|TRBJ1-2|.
TGTGCCAGCAGCTTAGGACTCTGGGGCACGAACTATGGCTACACCTTC
CASSLGLWGTNYGYTF
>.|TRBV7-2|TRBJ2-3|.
TGTGCCAGCAGCTTAGCCCACTCAGATACGCAGTATTTT
CASSLAHSDTQYF
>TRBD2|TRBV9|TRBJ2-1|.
TGTGCCAGCAGCGCGACTAGCGGGATAGGTGAGCAGTTCTTC
CASSATSGIGEQFF
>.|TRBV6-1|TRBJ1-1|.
TGTGCCAGCAGTGAAGAGGGACACCGCGAAGCTTTCTTT
CASSEEGHREAFF
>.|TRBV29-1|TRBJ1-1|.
TGCAGCGCGGGACGGGTGAACACTGAAGCTTTCTTT
CSAGRVNTEAFF
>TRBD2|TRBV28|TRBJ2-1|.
TGTGCCAGCAGTGGGACTACCCGCTCCTACAATGAGCAGTTCTTC
CASSGTTRSYNEQFF
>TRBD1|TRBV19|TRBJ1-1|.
TGTGCCAGTAGCACCGGGACAGGGGGCACTGAAGCTTTCTTT
CASSTGTGGTEAFF
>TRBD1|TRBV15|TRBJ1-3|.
TGTGCCACCAGCAACCCGGGACAGCTGTTTGGTGGAAACACCATATATTTT
CATSNPGQLFGGNTIYF
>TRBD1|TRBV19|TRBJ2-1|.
TGTGCCAGTAGTGGGACAGTTCAGTTCTTC
CASSGTVQFF
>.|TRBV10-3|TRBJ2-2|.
TGTGCCATCAGTGACCGAGGCGGGGAGCTGTTTTTT
CAISDRGGELFF
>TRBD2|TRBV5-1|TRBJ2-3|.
TGCGCCAGCAGCTTGGGGGCGGGAGCTAGCACAGATACGCAGTATTTT
CASSLGAGASTDTQYF
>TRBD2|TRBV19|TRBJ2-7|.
TGTGCCAGTTCCAGGACGGGGGAGGGGATCTACGAGCAGTACTTC
CASSRTGEGIYEQYF
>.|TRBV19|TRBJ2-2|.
TGTGCCAGTATGACAGCCATTGGTTACTCCGGGGAGCTGTTTTTT
CASMTAIGYSGELFF
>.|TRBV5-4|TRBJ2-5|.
TGTGCCAGCAGCTTGGAACCCTTCCAAGAGACCCAGTACTTC
CASSLEPFQETQYF
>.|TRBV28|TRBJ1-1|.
TGTGCCAGCGCTGGGTTTACTGAAGCTTTCTTT
CASAGFTEAFF
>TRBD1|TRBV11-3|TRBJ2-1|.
TGTGCCAGCAGCTTAGATTTAGGGGGACAGGGCAACAATGAGCAGTTCTTC
CASSLDLGGQGNNEQFF
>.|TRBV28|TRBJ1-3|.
TGTGCCAGCAGTTTATGGGGCAGCCCGCCGACAGGACGAAACACCATATATTTT
CASSLWGSPPTGRNTIYF
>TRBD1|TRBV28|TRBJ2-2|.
TGTGCCAGCAGTCCTCCCGACAGGGTGAACACCGGGGAGCTGTTTTTT
CASSPPDRVNTGELFF
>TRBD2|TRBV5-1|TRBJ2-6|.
TGCGCCAGCAGCTTTCGGGGGGAATTCCAAAACGTCCTGACTTTC
CASSFRGEFQNVLTF
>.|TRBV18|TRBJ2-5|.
TGTGCCAGCTCACTTGTTCGCCAGGGCCTCCGGGGAGAGACCCAGTACTTC
CASSLVRQGLRGETQYF
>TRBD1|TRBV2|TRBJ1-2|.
TGTGCCAGCAGCCGGACAGGGAATCCCTATGGCTACACCTTC
CASSRTGNPYGYTF
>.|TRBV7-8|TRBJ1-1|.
TGTGCCAGCAGCTTACACCTCAAGAACACTGAAGCTTTCTTT
CASSLHLKNTEAFF
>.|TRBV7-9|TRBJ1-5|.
TGTGCCAGCAGCGGCGGGACCTGGAGCAATCAGCCCCAGCATTTT
CASSGGTWSNQPQHF
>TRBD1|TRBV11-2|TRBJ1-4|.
TGTGCCAGCAGCTTAGGTGCAGGGGGCTGGGGTAATGAAAAACTGTTTTTT
CASSLGAGGWGNEKLFF
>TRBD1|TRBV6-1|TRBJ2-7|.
TGTGCCAGCAGGCATACGACAGGGCTCTACGAGCAGTACTTC
CASRHTTGLYEQYF
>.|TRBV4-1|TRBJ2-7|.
TGCGCCAGCAGCCAAGATCTGAAGTATGGGGGCTACGAGCAGTACTTC
CASSQDLKYGGYEQYF
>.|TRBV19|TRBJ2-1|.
TGTGCCAGTAGTACTTCTGTGTACAATGAGCAGTTCTTC
CASSTSVYNEQFF
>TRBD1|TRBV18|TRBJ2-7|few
TGTGCCAGCTCAGGAGTCTTGCCCGGGACAGGGAACCCACCCGACTTC
CASSGVLPGTGNPPDF
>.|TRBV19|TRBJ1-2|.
TGTGCCAGTAGCCGAGCGGTGTCGGATGGCTACACCTTC
CASSRAVSDGYTF
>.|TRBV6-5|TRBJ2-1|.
TGTGCCATCGCGTTGGATGCCTACAATGAGCAGTTCTTC
CAIALDAYNEQFF
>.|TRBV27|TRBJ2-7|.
TGTGCCAGCAGTCCCCATGTAGCCTACGAGCAGTACTTC
CASSPHVAYEQYF
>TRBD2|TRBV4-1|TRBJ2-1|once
TGCGCCAGCAGCCGGTCCGGGACTAGCGGTTTCAATGAGCAGTTCTTC
CASSRSGTSGFNEQFF